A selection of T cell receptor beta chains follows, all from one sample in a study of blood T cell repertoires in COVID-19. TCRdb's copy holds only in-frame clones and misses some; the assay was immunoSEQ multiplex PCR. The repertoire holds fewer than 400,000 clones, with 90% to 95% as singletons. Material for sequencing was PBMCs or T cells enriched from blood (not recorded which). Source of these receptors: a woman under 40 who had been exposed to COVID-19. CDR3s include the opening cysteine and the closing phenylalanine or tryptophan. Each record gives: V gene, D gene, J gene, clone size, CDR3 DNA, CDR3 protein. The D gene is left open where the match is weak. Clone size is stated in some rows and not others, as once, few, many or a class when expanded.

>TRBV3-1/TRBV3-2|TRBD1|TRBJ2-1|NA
TGTGCCAGCAGCTTTCAAATGAGGGGGCTGGGCAATGAGCAGTTCTTC
CASSFQMRGLGNEQFF
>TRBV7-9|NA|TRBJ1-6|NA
TGTGCCAGCACCTTAACCTCCTCGGGAAAGAATTCACCCCTCCACTTT
CASTLTSSGKNSPLHF
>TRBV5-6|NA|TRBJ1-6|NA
TGTGCCAGCAGCTTCCGAACCACCGGTAATTCACCCCTCCACTTT
CASSFRTTGNSPLHF
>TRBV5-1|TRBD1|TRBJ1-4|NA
TGCGCCAGCAGAGGGGCAGGGGGCTCTGGTAATGAAAAACTGTTTTTT
CASRGAGGSGNEKLFF
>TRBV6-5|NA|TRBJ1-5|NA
TGTGCCAGCACTACAGGGTCCCGTCAGCCCCAGCATTTT
CASTTGSRQPQHF
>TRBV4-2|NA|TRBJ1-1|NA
TGTGCCAGCAGCCAAGATGGACAATACAACACTGAAGCTTTCTTT
CASSQDGQYNTEAFF
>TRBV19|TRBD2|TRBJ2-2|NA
TGTGCCAGTACTTCCGGGACTAGATTCGGTGCCTCCGGGGAGCTGTTTTTT
CASTSGTRFGASGELFF
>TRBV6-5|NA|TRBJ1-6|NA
TGTGCCAGCAGGCAAGTCAGGGGAAATTCACCCCTCCACTTT
CASRQVRGNSPLHF
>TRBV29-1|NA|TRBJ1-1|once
TGCAGCGTTGGTAACAGAAGTCGGAACACTGAAGCTTTCTTT
CSVGNRSRNTEAFF
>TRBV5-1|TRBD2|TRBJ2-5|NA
TGCGCCAGCAGCTTGGCAGCGGGGGGATATGAGACCCAGTACTTC
CASSLAAGGYETQYF
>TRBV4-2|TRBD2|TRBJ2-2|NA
TGTGCCAGCAGCCAAGATCAGGCTAGCGGGGGCCGAGGCACCGGGGAGCTGTTTTTT
CASSQDQASGGRGTGELFF
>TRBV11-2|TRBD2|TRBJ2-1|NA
TGTGCCAGCAGCCCCCGGACTAGCGGGGGCCCCCGTACTCACAATGAGCAGTTCTTC
CASSPRTSGGPRTHNEQFF
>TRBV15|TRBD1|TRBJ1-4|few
TGTGCCACCAGCAGGGACAGGGGCTATAATGAAAAACTGTTTTTT
CATSRDRGYNEKLFF
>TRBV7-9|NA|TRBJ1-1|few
TGTGCCAGCAGCTCAGGACATCTTAACACTGAAGCTTTCTTT
CASSSGHLNTEAFF
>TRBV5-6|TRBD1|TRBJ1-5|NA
TGTGCCAGCAGCTTGAGGGGGACAGGATCAGCCCAGCATTTT
CASSLRGTGSAQHF
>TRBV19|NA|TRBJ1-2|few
TGTGCCAGTAGTATACGGGGTGTTGATTATGGCTACACCTTC
CASSIRGVDYGYTF
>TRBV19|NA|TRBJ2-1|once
TGTGCCAGTAGTAACGAGCTTGCTGAGCAGTTCTTC
CASSNELAEQFF
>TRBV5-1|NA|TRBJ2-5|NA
TGCGCCAGCAGGGAGGGGGCAGGGCAAGAGACCCAGTACTTC
CASREGAGQETQYF
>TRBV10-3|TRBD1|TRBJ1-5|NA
TGTGCCATCAGTGAGTATCGTAGGACAGGAGCAAATCAGCCCCAGCATTTT
CAISEYRRTGANQPQHF
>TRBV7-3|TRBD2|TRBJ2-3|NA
TGTGCCAGCAGCCTGCTAGCGGTACTGGGGGATACGCAGTATTTT
CASSLLAVLGDTQYF
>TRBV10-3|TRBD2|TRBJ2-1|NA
TGTGCCATCAGTGGTTTCCGGGGGGGCAACAATGAGCAGTTCTTC
CAISGFRGGNNEQFF
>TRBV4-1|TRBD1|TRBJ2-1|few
TGCGCCAGCAGCCAAGCCGGGCAGGGGGTCTACAATGAGCAGTTCTTC
CASSQAGQGVYNEQFF
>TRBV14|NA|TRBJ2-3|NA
TGTGCCAGCAGCCAAGGCGGCAGCAATCAGCCCCAGTATTTT
CASSQGGSNQPQYF
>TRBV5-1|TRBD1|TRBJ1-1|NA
TGCGCCAGCAGCTTAAGGGGACAGGGACGGTCAAACACTGAAGCTTTCTTT
CASSLRGQGRSNTEAFF
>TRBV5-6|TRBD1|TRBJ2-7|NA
TGTGCCAGCAGCTTGGCCGGTTTGAGACAGGGGTTTGCCTACGAGCAGTACTTC
CASSLAGLRQGFAYEQYF
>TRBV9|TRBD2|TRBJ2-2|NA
TGTGCCAGCAGCGTAACTAGCGGGGGGGCAAACACCGGGGAGCTGTTTTTT
CASSVTSGGANTGELFF
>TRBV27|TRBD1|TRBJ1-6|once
TGTGCCAGCAGTCACACAGGGGGGGGTTCACCCCTCCACTTT
CASSHTGGGSPLHF
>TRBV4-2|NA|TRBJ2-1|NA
TGTGCCAGCAGCCAAGAGAGCGCGGCGTTCGACAATGAGCAGTTCTTC
CASSQESAAFDNEQFF
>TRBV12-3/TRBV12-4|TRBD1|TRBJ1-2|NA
TGTGCCAGCAGTGGGACAGGCCGCTATGGCTACACCTTC
CASSGTGRYGYTF
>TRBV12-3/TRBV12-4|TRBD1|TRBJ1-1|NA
TGTGCCAGCAGTTTACAGGGGGTGGAAGCTTTCTTT
CASSLQGVEAFF
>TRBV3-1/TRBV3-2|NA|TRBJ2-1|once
TGTGCCAGCAGCAACAGATACAATGAGCAGTTCTTC
CASSNRYNEQFF
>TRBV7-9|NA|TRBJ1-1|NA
TGTGCCAGCAGCATCCTCACAGACGGGAACACTGAAGCTTTCTTT
CASSILTDGNTEAFF
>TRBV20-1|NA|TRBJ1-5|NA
TGCAGTGCTAGTGGTAGTGGCAATCAGCCCCAGCATTTT
CSASGSGNQPQHF
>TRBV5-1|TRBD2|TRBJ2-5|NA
TGCGCCAGCAGCCTGGGGGTGGTGGCGGGGGACGAGACCCAGTACTTC
CASSLGVVAGDETQYF
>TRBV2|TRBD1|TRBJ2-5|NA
TGTGCCAGGGCGGGACAGGGGGCGCAGACCCAGTACTTC
CARAGQGAQTQYF
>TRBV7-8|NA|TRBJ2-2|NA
TGTGCCAGCAGCCCGACAGAAAACACCGGGGAGCTGTTTTTT
CASSPTENTGELFF
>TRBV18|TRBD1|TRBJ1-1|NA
TGTGCCAGCTCACCCCGGGACAGGGAGATGAACACTGAAGCTTTCTTT
CASSPRDREMNTEAFF
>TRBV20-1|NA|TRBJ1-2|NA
TGCAGTGCTAGTTTAGCTCGGGGTGGCGGCTATGGCTACACCTTC
CSASLARGGGYGYTF
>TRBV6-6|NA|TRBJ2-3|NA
TGTGCCAGCAGTCCGTTGGGCGGGGAGTTTTCAGGGGATACGCAGTATTTT
CASSPLGGEFSGDTQYF
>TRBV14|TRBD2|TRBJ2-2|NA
TGTGCCAGCAGCCAAGATCAGGCGGCGGGGGTAACCGGGGAGCTGTTTTTT
CASSQDQAAGVTGELFF